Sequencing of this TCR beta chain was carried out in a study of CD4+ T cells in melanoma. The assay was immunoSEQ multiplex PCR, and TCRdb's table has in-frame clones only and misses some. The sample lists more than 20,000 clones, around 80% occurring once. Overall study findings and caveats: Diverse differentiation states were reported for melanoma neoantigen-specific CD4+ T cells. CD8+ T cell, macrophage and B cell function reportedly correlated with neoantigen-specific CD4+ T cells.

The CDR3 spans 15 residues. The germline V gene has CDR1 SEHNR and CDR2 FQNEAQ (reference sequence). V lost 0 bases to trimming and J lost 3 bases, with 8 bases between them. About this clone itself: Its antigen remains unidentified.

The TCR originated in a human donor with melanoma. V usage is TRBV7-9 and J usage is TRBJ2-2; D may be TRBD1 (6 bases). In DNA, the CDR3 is TGTGCCAGCAGCTTAGCGCAGGGGTACACCGGGGAGCTGTTTTTT. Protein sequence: CASSLAQGYTGELFF. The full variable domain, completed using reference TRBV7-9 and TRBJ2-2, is DTGVSQNPRHKITKRGQNVTFRCDPISEHNRLYWYRQTLGQGPEFLTYFQNEAQLEKSRLLSDRFSAERPKGSFSTLEIQRTEQGDSAMYLCASSLAQGYTGELFFGEGSRLTVL.